Listed below are T cell receptor beta chains from one sample, sequenced in a study of shared clonotypes between healthy human individuals. Sequencing used immunoSEQ multiplex PCR; TCRdb keeps in-frame clones, though not all of them. The sample has more than 450,000 clones, about four fifths seen once. The specimen was PBMCs. Every receptor here comes from a middle-aged woman in good health. Some clones in this sample may be carry-over from other donors' samples. CDR3s include the opening cysteine and the closing phenylalanine or tryptophan. The order of the fields is clone size, CDR3 length, V gene, D gene, J gene, CDR3 protein, CDR3 DNA. The D gene is left open where the match is weak. The listing skips clone size in some rows; elsewhere it reads once, few, many or a size class.

abundance: once; len: 17; v_gene: TRBV27; d_gene: NA; j_gene: TRBJ1-5; CDR3aa: CASSPWGGGRHNQPQHF; CDR3nt: TGTGCCAGCAGTCCGTGGGGGGGCGGCAGGCACAATCAGCCCCAGCATTTT
abundance: NA; len: 15; v_gene: TRBV7-6; d_gene: TRBD2; j_gene: TRBJ2-1; CDR3aa: CASSEVAGGPYEQFF; CDR3nt: TGTGCCAGCAGCGAGGTAGCGGGAGGGCCCTATGAGCAGTTCTTC
abundance: NA; len: 15; v_gene: TRBV28; d_gene: NA; j_gene: TRBJ2-2; CDR3aa: CASRLTGSNTGELFF; CDR3nt: TGTGCCAGCAGATTGACAGGCTCGAACACCGGGGAGCTGTTTTTT
abundance: NA; len: 15; v_gene: TRBV6-6; d_gene: TRBD1; j_gene: TRBJ1-1; CDR3aa: CASSYQGQGATEAFF; CDR3nt: TGTGCCAGCAGTTACCAAGGACAGGGGGCCACTGAAGCTTTCTTT
abundance: NA; len: 14; v_gene: TRBV6-5; d_gene: TRBD2; j_gene: TRBJ2-1; CDR3aa: CASSISGGYNEQFF; CDR3nt: TGTGCCAGCAGCATAAGCGGGGGGTACAATGAGCAGTTCTTC
abundance: NA; len: 14; v_gene: TRBV7-2; d_gene: NA; j_gene: TRBJ2-1; CDR3aa: CASSLELAYNEQFF; CDR3nt: TGTGCCAGCAGCTTAGAACTAGCCTACAATGAGCAGTTCTTC
abundance: NA; len: 15; v_gene: TRBV28; d_gene: NA; j_gene: TRBJ2-2; CDR3aa: CASSFGYSDTGELFF; CDR3nt: TGTGCCAGCAGTTTCGGGTACAGTGACACCGGGGAGCTGTTTTTT
abundance: NA; len: 13; v_gene: TRBV18; d_gene: TRBD1; j_gene: TRBJ2-1; CDR3aa: CASSPDRANEQFF; CDR3nt: TGTGCCAGCTCACCGGACAGGGCCAATGAGCAGTTCTTC
abundance: NA; len: 13; v_gene: TRBV28; d_gene: NA; j_gene: TRBJ1-1; CDR3aa: CASNVEVGTEAFF; CDR3nt: TGTGCCAGCAACGTGGAGGTGGGCACTGAAGCTTTCTTT
abundance: NA; len: 13; v_gene: TRBV6-5; d_gene: NA; j_gene: TRBJ2-7; CDR3aa: CASSSGQTRRQYF; CDR3nt: TGTGCCAGCAGTTCAGGACAGACCAGGAGGCAGTACTTC
abundance: NA; len: 12; v_gene: TRBV2; d_gene: TRBD1; j_gene: TRBJ2-7; CDR3aa: CATRQGPYEQYF; CDR3nt: TGTGCCACCCGACAGGGCCCCTACGAGCAGTACTTC
abundance: NA; len: 15; v_gene: TRBV11-1; d_gene: NA; j_gene: TRBJ2-7; CDR3aa: CASSPPRSLTYEQYF; CDR3nt: TGTGCCAGCAGCCCCCCGCGGTCACTTACCTACGAGCAGTACTTC
abundance: NA; len: 12; v_gene: TRBV30; d_gene: NA; j_gene: TRBJ2-1; CDR3aa: CAWTAVANEQFF; CDR3nt: TGTGCCTGGACGGCGGTAGCCAATGAGCAGTTCTTC
abundance: NA; len: 15; v_gene: TRBV7-8; d_gene: TRBD1; j_gene: TRBJ2-1; CDR3aa: CASNRNRGQENEQFF; CDR3nt: TGTGCCAGCAACAGGAACAGGGGACAAGAAAATGAGCAGTTCTTC
abundance: NA; len: 14; v_gene: TRBV29-1; d_gene: NA; j_gene: TRBJ2-4; CDR3aa: CSVDGGPLGNIQYF; CDR3nt: TGCAGCGTTGATGGGGGCCCTTTGGGGAACATTCAGTACTTC
abundance: NA; len: 15; v_gene: TRBV19; d_gene: TRBD1; j_gene: TRBJ2-2; CDR3aa: CASSIGQDNTGELFF; CDR3nt: TGTGCCAGTAGTATCGGACAGGATAACACCGGGGAGCTGTTTTTT
abundance: once; len: 15; v_gene: TRBV18; d_gene: TRBD2; j_gene: TRBJ2-2; CDR3aa: CASSPGLAETGELFF; CDR3nt: TGTGCCAGCTCACCCGGACTAGCAGAAACCGGGGAGCTGTTTTTT
abundance: many; len: 13; v_gene: TRBV14; d_gene: NA; j_gene: TRBJ2-5; CDR3aa: CASSLILGDRMYF; CDR3nt: TGTGCCAGCAGCCTAATTTTGGGAGACAGGATGTACTTC
abundance: NA; len: 15; v_gene: TRBV6-5; d_gene: TRBD2; j_gene: TRBJ2-1; CDR3aa: CASSARSGLGNEQFF; CDR3nt: TGTGCCAGCAGCGCCCGAAGCGGACTAGGGAATGAGCAGTTCTTC
abundance: NA; len: 16; v_gene: TRBV5-6; d_gene: NA; j_gene: TRBJ2-3; CDR3aa: CASSLSGEWSTDTQYF; CDR3nt: TGTGCCAGCAGCTTGTCCGGGGAGTGGAGCACAGATACGCAGTATTTT
abundance: NA; len: 14; v_gene: TRBV7-9; d_gene: NA; j_gene: TRBJ2-1; CDR3aa: CASSLGWGLNEQFF; CDR3nt: TGTGCCAGCAGCTTAGGTTGGGGGCTGAATGAGCAGTTCTTC
abundance: NA; len: 13; v_gene: TRBV10-3; d_gene: NA; j_gene: TRBJ2-2; CDR3aa: CAIRDQYTGELFF; CDR3nt: TGTGCCATACGGGACCAGTACACCGGGGAGCTGTTTTTT
abundance: NA; len: 18; v_gene: TRBV5-1; d_gene: NA; j_gene: TRBJ1-1; CDR3aa: CASSLASVGHQLNTEAFF; CDR3nt: TGCGCCAGCAGCTTGGCCTCAGTGGGACACCAGCTGAACACTGAAGCTTTCTTT
abundance: NA; len: 15; v_gene: TRBV28; d_gene: NA; j_gene: TRBJ1-5; CDR3aa: CASSFRGADNQPQHF; CDR3nt: TGTGCCAGCAGTTTTCGAGGGGCGGACAATCAGCCCCAGCATTTT
abundance: few; len: 13; v_gene: TRBV5-1; d_gene: NA; j_gene: TRBJ1-3; CDR3aa: CASTVGQGNTIYF; CDR3nt: TGCGCCAGCACCGTAGGGCAAGGAAACACCATATATTTT
abundance: NA; len: 16; v_gene: TRBV28; d_gene: NA; j_gene: TRBJ1-2; CDR3aa: CASSYPHLTSAYGYTF; CDR3nt: TGTGCCAGCAGTTACCCCCATCTTACTAGCGCTTATGGCTACACCTTC
abundance: NA; len: 13; v_gene: TRBV7-8; d_gene: NA; j_gene: TRBJ2-2; CDR3aa: CASSLAETGELFF; CDR3nt: TGTGCCAGCAGCTTAGCGGAAACCGGGGAGCTGTTTTTT
abundance: NA; len: 17; v_gene: TRBV19; d_gene: NA; j_gene: TRBJ2-1; CDR3aa: CASSIGPRRFAYNEQFF; CDR3nt: TGTGCCAGTAGTATAGGGCCGCGGAGGTTCGCCTACAATGAGCAGTTCTTC
abundance: few; len: 16; v_gene: TRBV10-1; d_gene: NA; j_gene: TRBJ1-1; CDR3aa: CASSECIGRENTEAFF; CDR3nt: TGCGCCAGCAGTGAGTGCATAGGCAGGGAGAACACTGAAGCTTTCTTT
abundance: NA; len: 12; v_gene: TRBV29-1; d_gene: NA; j_gene: TRBJ1-2; CDR3aa: CSVGVGTYGYTF; CDR3nt: TGCAGCGTAGGGGTCGGAACCTATGGCTACACCTTC
abundance: NA; len: 16; v_gene: TRBV11-2; d_gene: TRBD2; j_gene: TRBJ2-1; CDR3aa: CASSLVAGSSYNEQFF; CDR3nt: TGTGCCAGCAGCTTAGTAGCGGGAAGCTCCTACAATGAGCAGTTCTTC
abundance: NA; len: 13; v_gene: TRBV28; d_gene: TRBD1; j_gene: TRBJ2-7; CDR3aa: CASNRDSSYEQYF; CDR3nt: TGTGCCAGCAACCGGGACAGTTCCTACGAGCAGTACTTC
abundance: NA; len: 14; v_gene: TRBV11-2; d_gene: TRBD2; j_gene: TRBJ2-7; CDR3aa: CASSYIAGSYEQYF; CDR3nt: TGTGCCAGCAGCTACATAGCGGGCTCCTACGAGCAGTACTTC
abundance: NA; len: 15; v_gene: TRBV6-6; d_gene: NA; j_gene: TRBJ2-5; CDR3aa: CASTDKAGTQETQYF; CDR3nt: TGTGCCAGCACCGATAAGGCAGGGACCCAAGAGACCCAGTACTTC
abundance: NA; len: 13; v_gene: TRBV9; d_gene: NA; j_gene: TRBJ2-3; CDR3aa: CASSVGLPDTQYF; CDR3nt: TGTGCCAGCAGCGTAGGCCTCCCAGATACGCAGTATTTT
abundance: NA; len: 15; v_gene: TRBV30; d_gene: NA; j_gene: TRBJ2-2; CDR3aa: CAWSVGLPNTGELFF; CDR3nt: TGTGCCTGGAGTGTAGGTCTCCCTAACACCGGGGAGCTGTTTTTT
abundance: few; len: 15; v_gene: TRBV28; d_gene: TRBD1; j_gene: TRBJ2-2; CDR3aa: CASSTGQGLTGELFF; CDR3nt: TGTGCCAGCAGTACCGGACAGGGTTTGACCGGGGAGCTGTTTTTT
abundance: NA; len: 14; v_gene: TRBV2; d_gene: NA; j_gene: TRBJ2-1; CDR3aa: CASRWDSAGNEQFF; CDR3nt: TGTGCCAGCAGGTGGGACTCCGCGGGCAATGAGCAGTTCTTC
abundance: once; len: 12; v_gene: TRBV30; d_gene: NA; j_gene: TRBJ2-3; CDR3aa: CAWNTGTDTQYF; CDR3nt: TGTGCCTGGAACACAGGCACAGATACGCAGTATTTT
abundance: NA; len: 15; v_gene: TRBV2; d_gene: NA; j_gene: TRBJ1-5; CDR3aa: CASSEGRRSDQPQHF; CDR3nt: TGTGCCAGCAGTGAAGGTCGAAGGTCCGATCAGCCCCAGCATTTT